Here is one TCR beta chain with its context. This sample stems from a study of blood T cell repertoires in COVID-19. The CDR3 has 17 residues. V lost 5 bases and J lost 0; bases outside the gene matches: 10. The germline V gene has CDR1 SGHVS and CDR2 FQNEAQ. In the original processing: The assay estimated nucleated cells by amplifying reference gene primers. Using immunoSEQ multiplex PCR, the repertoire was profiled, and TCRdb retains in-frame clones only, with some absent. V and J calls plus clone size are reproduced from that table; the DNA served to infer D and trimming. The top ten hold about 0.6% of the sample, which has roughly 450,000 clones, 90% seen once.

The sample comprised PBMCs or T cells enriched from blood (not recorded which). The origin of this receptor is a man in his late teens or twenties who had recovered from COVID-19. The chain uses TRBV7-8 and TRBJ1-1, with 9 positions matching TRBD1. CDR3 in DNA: TGTGCCAGCAGCCCAATGGGGACAGGGTACATGAACACTGAAGCTTTCTTT. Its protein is CASSPMGTGYMNTEAFF.